This TCR beta chain was identified in a study of T-cell memory formation after mild COVID-19. Study context: Clusters were largely donor specific.

Whole-study findings and limits: Cross-reactive memory apparently joined, as some responding clones appeared in pre-infection memory. Day 15 to 85 contracting clones showed balanced CD4/CD8; later expanders leaned CD4+.

Constant-segment primers served in 5'RACE that generated TCR alpha and TCR beta cDNA libraries bearing sample barcodes and UMIs. TCRdb ran MiXCR on the 5' RACE reads and lists one entry per CDR3 protein. The data show approximately 290,000 distinct CDR3 sequences, around 8% seen once. As for this clonotype: The antigen remains undetermined.

After removal of 5 bases from V and 5 bases from J, the junction contained 11 bases not matched to a gene. Germline V gene sequence: CDR1 SEHNR, CDR2 FQNEAQ (reference sequence). This CDR3 comprises 16 residues. V usage is TRBV7-9 and J usage is TRBJ1-4; 7 bases match TRBD1. The sequenced sample was PBMCs or a T cell subset sorted from them (not recorded which). The TCR comes from a man younger than 35 who had mild COVID-19 (a few samples of this study predate the infection). Cell type and time point are not known. The CDR3, as DNA: TGTGCCAGCAGCATGATTCAGACAGGGCCGAATGAAAAACTGTTTTTT. It is translated as CASSMIQTGPNEKLFF.